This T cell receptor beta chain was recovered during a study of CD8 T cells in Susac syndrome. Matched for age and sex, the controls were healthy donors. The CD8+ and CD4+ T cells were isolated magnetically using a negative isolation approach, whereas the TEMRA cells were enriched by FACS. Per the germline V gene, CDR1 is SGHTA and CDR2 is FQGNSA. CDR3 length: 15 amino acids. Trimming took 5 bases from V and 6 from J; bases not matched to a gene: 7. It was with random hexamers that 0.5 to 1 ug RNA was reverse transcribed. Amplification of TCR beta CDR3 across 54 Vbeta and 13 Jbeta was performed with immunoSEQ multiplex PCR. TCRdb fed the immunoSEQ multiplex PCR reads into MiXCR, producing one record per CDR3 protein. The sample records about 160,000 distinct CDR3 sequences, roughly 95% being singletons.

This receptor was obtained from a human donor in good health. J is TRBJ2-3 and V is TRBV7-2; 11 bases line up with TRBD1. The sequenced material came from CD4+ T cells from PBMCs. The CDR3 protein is CASSRAGTGGDTQYF. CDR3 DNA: TGTGCCAGCAGCCGCGCGGGGACAGGGGGGGATACGCAGTATTTT. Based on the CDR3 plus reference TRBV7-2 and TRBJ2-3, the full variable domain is GAGVSQSPSNKVTEKGKDVELRCDPISGHTALYWYRQSLGQGLEFLIYFQGNSAPDKSGLPSDRFSAERTGGSVSTLTIQRTQQEDSAVYLCASSRAGTGGDTQYFGPGTRLTVL.